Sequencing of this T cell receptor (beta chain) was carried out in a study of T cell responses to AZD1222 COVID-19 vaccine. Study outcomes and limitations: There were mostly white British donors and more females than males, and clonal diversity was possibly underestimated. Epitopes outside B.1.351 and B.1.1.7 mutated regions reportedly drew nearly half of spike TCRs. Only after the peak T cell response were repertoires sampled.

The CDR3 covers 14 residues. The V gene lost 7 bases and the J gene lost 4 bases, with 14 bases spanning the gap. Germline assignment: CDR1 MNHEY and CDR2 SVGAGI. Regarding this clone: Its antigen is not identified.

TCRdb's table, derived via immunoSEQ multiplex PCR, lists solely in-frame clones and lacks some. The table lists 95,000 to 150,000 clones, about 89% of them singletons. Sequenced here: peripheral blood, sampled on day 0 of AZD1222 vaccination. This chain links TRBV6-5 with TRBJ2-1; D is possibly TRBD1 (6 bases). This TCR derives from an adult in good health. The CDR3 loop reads CASISRGPYNEQFF. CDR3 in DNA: TGTGCCAGCATTAGCAGGGGCCCGTACAATGAGCAGTTCTTC.